The 25 T cell receptor beta chains reported below all come from one sample, sequenced in a study of control samples from healthy donors and cancer patients. Sequencing used immunoSEQ multiplex PCR; TCRdb keeps in-frame clones, though not all of them. The data contain about 230,000 clones, more than 65% of them seen just once; the ten biggest clones take up less than 15%. Sequences were obtained from PBMCs. All receptors derive from a woman in her sixties or seventies with lung cancer.

The DNA of the CDR3 is TGCAGTGCTAGTCTCCCCGGGCTCCCCGATTATGGCTACACCTTC. Translated: CSASLPGLPDYGYTF. The chain carries TRBV20-1 and TRBJ1-2; D uncertain. The CDR3 covers 15 residues. CDR1 is DFQATT, CDR2 SNEGSKA, per germline (reference sequence). V lost 3 bases to trimming and J lost 5 bases, with 19 bases between them.

The chain carries TRBV21-1 and TRBJ1-2. TRBV21-1 is a recognized pseudogene. This CDR3 is built from 12 residues. CDR3 amino acids: CASSKFRYGYTF. The CDR3, as DNA: TGTGCCAGCAGCAAATTTCGGTATGGCTACACCTTC.

The chain couples TRBV9 to TRBJ2-1; 8 bases fit TRBD1. CDR1 is SGDLS, CDR2 YYNGEE, per germline. J lost 6 bases, V lost 0 bases, and 8 bases had no gene match. This CDR3 is 16 amino acids long. For the CDR3, the DNA is TGTGCCAGCAGCGTAGTAGGATCAGGGGGCAGCAATGAGCAGTTCTTC. Amino acid sequence: CASSVVGSGGSNEQFF.

Only one count was recorded for this clone. This chain links TRBV7-8 with TRBJ1-5, with D unclear. CDR1 is SGHVS and CDR2 is FQNEAQ in the germline V gene. Trimming took off 3 bases at V and 0 bases at J, with 12 bases between the two ends. CDR3 size: 16 residues. The CDR3 sequence is CASSFSSKISNQPQHF. The CDR3 DNA is TGTGCCAGCAGCTTTTCCTCGAAGATTAGCAATCAGCCCCAGCATTTT.

This clone was picked up one time. V and J are TRBV28 and TRBJ2-7; no reliable D call. This CDR3 is 14 amino acids long. The V end lost 2 bases, the J end lost 3 bases, and 11 bases lay between the germline ends. Germline V gene lookup returns CDR1 MDHEN and CDR2 SYDVKM. In nucleotides, the CDR3 is TGTGCCAGCAGTTTAGAACACAGAGACTACGAGCAGTACTTC. It specifies CASSLEHRDYEQYF.

The chain recombines TRBV24-1 with TRBJ2-3; D is ambiguous. This CDR3 has 12 residues. Germline V lookup: CDR1 KGHDR, CDR2 SFDVKD. Trimming shortened V by 3 bases and J by 3 bases, and 3 bases separated the two germline ends. The CDR3, as DNA: TGTGCCACCAGTGATCCGACAGATACGCAGTATTTT. It is translated as CATSDPTDTQYF.

This clone turned up a few times. The chain uses TRBV3-1 (or the pseudogene TRBV3-2) and TRBJ1-1, with TRBD1 matching 7 bases. This CDR3 has 19 residues. The trim removed 3 bases at V and 11 bases at J, leaving 27 bases unmatched. Germline V gives CDR1 LGHDT, CDR2 YNNKEL (reference sequence). The CDR3: CASSQYNPGQSNRRNGAFF. For the CDR3, the DNA is TGTGCCAGCAGCCAGTACAATCCGGGACAGAGCAACCGAAGGAACGGGGCTTTCTTT.

This sequence joins TRBV5-1 and TRBJ2-2; D not resolved. The CDR3 is 16 amino acids. Trimming removed 1 base from V and 1 base from J, with 11 bases in between. From germline, CDR1 is SGHRS and CDR2 YFSETQ. The CDR3 DNA reads TGCGCCAGCAGCTTGACGACACCGGAGAACACCGGGGAGCTGTTTTTT. Encoded protein: CASSLTTPENTGELFF.

This clone was found once. The CDR3 loop reads CASSGGGLQADNVLTF. The CDR3 DNA reads as TGTGCCAGCAGTGGCGGGGGATTGCAGGCTGACAACGTCCTGACTTTC. This sequence joins TRBV28 and TRBJ2-6, with 7 bases that match TRBD2. V lost 5 bases, J lost 9 bases, and 13 bases stayed unmatched. Looked up from germline, CDR1 is MDHEN and CDR2 is SYDVKM. The CDR3 sequence is 16 residues long.

This clone is a singleton in its sample. This chain connects TRBV2 to TRBJ1-1, with a weak D call TRBD1 (6 bases). Per the germline V gene, CDR1 is SNHLY and CDR2 is FYNNEI. V lost 8 bases, J lost 1 base, and 14 bases lay in between. The CDR3 runs 14 residues. CDR3 region: CASSRQAQNTEAFF. The CDR3 DNA is TGTGCCAGCTCCCGACAGGCCCAGAACACTGAAGCTTTCTTT.

CDR3 DNA sequence: TGTGCCTGGAGTATGGGGGGATACGAGCAGTACTTC. Translation: CAWSMGGYEQYF. V gene TRBV30 combines with J gene TRBJ2-7; D perhaps matches TRBD2 (6 bases). The CDR3 has 12 amino acids. V was trimmed by 2 bases and J by 4 bases, leaving 9 bases between them. Germline V CDR1 and CDR2: GTSNPN, SVGIG (reference sequence).

This chain uses TRBV7-8 with TRBJ1-1; 9 positions match TRBD1. This CDR3 comprises 16 residues. The V gene end was trimmed by 5 bases and the J gene end by 0 bases; junction bases not matched to a gene: 7. Germline CDR1 is SGHVS and CDR2 is FQNEAQ. The CDR3 reads CASSPSRTGVNTEAFF. The CDR3 DNA follows: TGTGCCAGCAGCCCTTCCCGGACAGGGGTGAACACTGAAGCTTTCTTT.

The V gene is TRBV15, the J gene TRBJ1-4, with D possibly TRBD1 on 5 matching bases. Germline CDR1 is LNHNV and CDR2 is YYDKDF (reference sequence). Trimming left V 0 bases short and J 7 bases short, with 12 bases between. This CDR3 spans 15 amino acids. The CDR3 sequence is CATSREQAGFEKLFF. Written as DNA, the CDR3 is TGTGCCACCAGCAGAGAACAAGCAGGGTTTGAAAAACTGTTTTTT.

The chain couples TRBV4-2 to TRBJ2-2; 7 bases line up with TRBD1. This CDR3 comprises 13 residues. CDR1 and CDR2 from the germline V gene are LGHNA and YNFKEQ. Germline trimming cut 6 bases from V and 7 bases from J; bases unmatched to any gene: 5. DNA of the CDR3: TGTGCCAGCAGGGCCAGACAGGGCGGGGAGCTGTTTTTT. Translating it yields CASRARQGGELFF.

This clone was detected ten times or more. The V call is TRBV7-9, the J call TRBJ1-2; 8 positions agree with TRBD1. The CDR3 totals 14 residues. The V segment lost 7 bases and the J segment 5 bases; nucleotides outside the gene matches: 9. From germline, CDR1 is SEHNR and CDR2 FQNEAQ (reference sequence). The CDR3 region has the DNA TGTGCCAGCACCATGACAGGGGTTACTTATGGCTACACCTTC. Translated, it gives CASTMTGVTYGYTF.

The chain couples TRBV29-1 to TRBJ1-2; unclear D gene. Germline loops: CDR1 SQVTM, CDR2 ANQGSEA. Trimming removed 6 bases at V and 8 bases at J, with 16 bases between. The CDR3 runs 12 residues. The CDR3 nucleotides are TGCAGCGTCACTGACTCTGGAGAAGGCTACACCTTC. It encodes CSVTDSGEGYTF. Supplemented by reference TRBV29-1 and TRBJ1-2, the full variable domain reads SAVISQKPSRDICQRGTSLTIQCQVDSQVTMMFWYRQQPGQSLTLIATANQGSEATYESGFVIDKFPISRPNLTFSTLTVSNMSPEDSSIYLCSVTDSGEGYTFGSGTRLTVV.

The rearrangement uses TRBV3-1 (or the pseudogene TRBV3-2) and TRBJ2-3; 12 nucleotides align to TRBD2. Per germline, CDR1 LGHDT and CDR2 YNNKEL (reference sequence). This CDR3 has 14 residues. V was pared by 5 bases and J by 6 bases, with 3 bases of the junction left unmatched. CDR3 amino acids: CASSLTSGGDTQYF. Here the CDR3 DNA reads TGTGCCAGCAGCTTGACTAGCGGGGGTGATACGCAGTATTTT.

The chain combines TRBV6-5 with TRBJ2-7; a possible D gene is TRBD1 (7 bases). Germline CDR1 MNHEY, CDR2 SVGAGI. The V gene lost 4 bases and the J gene lost 4 bases, with 20 bases spanning the gap. The CDR3 consists of 16 residues. The CDR3 here is CASSSAAGQFRYEQYF. The CDR3, as DNA: TGTGCCAGCAGTTCCGCCGCGGGACAGTTTCGGTACGAGCAGTACTTC.

The chain is built from TRBV6-4 and TRBJ1-6; D gene unclear. V dropped 3 bases and J dropped 3 bases, with 9 bases sitting between them. The CDR3 is 15 amino acids. Germline assignment: CDR1 MRHNA and CDR2 SNTAGT. CDR3 sequence: CASSEQSNYNSPLHF. The CDR3 nucleotides read TGTGCCAGCAGTGAACAGTCTAACTATAATTCACCCCTCCACTTT.

In this sample, this clone turned up a few times. The V gene is TRBV24-1, the J gene TRBJ2-1; TRBD2 aligns across 7 bases. This CDR3 contains 16 residues. The V segment lost 1 base and the J segment 8 bases; nucleotides outside the gene matches: 10. Germline CDR1 is KGHDR and CDR2 is SFDVKD. The CDR3 loop is CATSDFMASGFDEQFF. The CDR3 DNA reads TGTGCCACCAGTGATTTCATGGCTAGCGGTTTCGATGAGCAGTTCTTC.

This clone has only a few counts. The chain joins TRBV4-2 to TRBJ2-1; D is uncertain. V lost 1 base and J lost 9, with 16 bases in between. Germline CDR1 is LGHNA and CDR2 is YNFKEQ. CDR3 length: 15 amino acids. This CDR3 reads CASSQVRSYPSEQFF. As DNA, the CDR3 is TGTGCCAGCAGCCAAGTTAGGTCGTATCCTAGTGAGCAGTTCTTC.

The chain uses TRBV5-1 and TRBJ2-1, with 9 bases lining up with TRBD1. Germline lookup yields CDR1 SGHRS and CDR2 YFSETQ. V was clipped by 0 bases and J by 14 bases; unmatched bases: 6. The CDR3 covers 13 residues. The CDR3 DNA is TGCGCCAGCAGCTTGGAGGGGACAGGGTATGAGTTCTTC. Protein: CASSLEGTGYEFF.

This clone was counted a single time. This chain joins TRBV2 and TRBJ2-2; 8 nucleotides align to TRBD2. After removal of 4 bases from V and 5 bases from J, the junction contained 6 bases not matched to a gene. Germline V gives CDR1 SNHLY, CDR2 FYNNEI. CDR3 length: 15 amino acids. CDR3 nucleotides: TGTGCCAGCAGTGTAAGCGGGAGAGGAACCGGGGAGCTGTTTTTT. This codes for CASSVSGRGTGELFF.

This chain connects TRBV13 to TRBJ1-4; no clear D. Trimming left V 4 bases short and J 0 bases short, with 6 bases between. The CDR3 covers 14 residues. Germline V gene sequence: CDR1 PRHDT, CDR2 FYEKMQ (reference sequence). The CDR3, as DNA: TGTGCCAGCAGCTCAAGGTCAACTAATGAAAAACTGTTTTTT. Translation gives CASSSRSTNEKLFF.

The chain carries TRBV6-6 and TRBJ2-7; D possibly matches TRBD1 or TRBD2 (5 bases each). The V gene lost 2 bases and the J gene lost 6 bases, with 14 bases spanning the gap. The CDR3 is made up of 14 amino acids. Looked up from germline, CDR1 is MNHNY and CDR2 is SVGAGI (reference sequence). CDR3 sequence reads: CASSYVGPEGEQYF. CDR3 DNA sequence: TGTGCCAGCAGTTACGTGGGACCAGAGGGCGAGCAGTACTTC.